This T cell receptor (beta chain) originates from a study of blood T cell repertoires in COVID-19. As handled by the study authors: Reference gene primers were amplified, and this amplification served to estimate nucleated cell counts. Sequenced by immunoSEQ multiplex PCR; TCRdb stores in-frame clones only, minus some. Clone size and the V and J calls come from that table; the DNA yielded D and trimming. The sample lists 40,000 to 50,000 clones, around 87% seen once, with around 2% in the top ten. This CDR3 is 12 amino acids long. Trimming removed 1 base at V and 8 bases at J, with 8 bases between. The germline CDR1 and CDR2 sequences are SEHNR and FQNEAQ (reference sequence).

The receptor was isolated from a woman of 80 years or more with COVID-19, enrolled during active disease. Sequencing was performed on peripheral blood. The chain uses TRBV7-9 and TRBJ1-2; D ambiguous. Here the CDR3 DNA reads TGTGCCAGCAGCTTAGGCCTTAGAGGCTACACCTTC. Translating it yields CASSLGLRGYTF.